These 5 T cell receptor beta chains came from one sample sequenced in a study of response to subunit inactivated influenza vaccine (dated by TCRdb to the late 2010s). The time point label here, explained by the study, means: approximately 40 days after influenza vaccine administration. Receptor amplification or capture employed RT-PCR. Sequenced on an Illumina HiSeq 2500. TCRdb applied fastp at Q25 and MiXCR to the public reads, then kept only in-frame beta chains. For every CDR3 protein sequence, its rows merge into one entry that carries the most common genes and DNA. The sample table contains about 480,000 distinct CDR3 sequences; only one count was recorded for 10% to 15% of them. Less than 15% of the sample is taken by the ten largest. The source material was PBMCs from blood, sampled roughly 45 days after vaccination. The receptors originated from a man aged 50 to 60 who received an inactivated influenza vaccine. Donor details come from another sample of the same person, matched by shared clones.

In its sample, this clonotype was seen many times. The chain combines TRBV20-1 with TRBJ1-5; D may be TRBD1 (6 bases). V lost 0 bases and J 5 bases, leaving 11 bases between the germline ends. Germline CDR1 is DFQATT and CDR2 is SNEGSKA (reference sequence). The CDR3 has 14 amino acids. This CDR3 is CSARDQQGDQPQHF. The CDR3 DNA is TGCAGTGCTAGAGATCAACAGGGTGATCAGCCCCAGCATTTT.

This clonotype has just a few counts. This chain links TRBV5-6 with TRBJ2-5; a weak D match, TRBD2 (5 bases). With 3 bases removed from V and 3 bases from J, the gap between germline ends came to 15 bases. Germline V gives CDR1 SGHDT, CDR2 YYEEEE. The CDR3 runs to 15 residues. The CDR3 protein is CASSYLLRREETQYF. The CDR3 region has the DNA TGTGCCAGCAGCTACCTCCTGCGGCGGGAAGAGACCCAGTACTTC.

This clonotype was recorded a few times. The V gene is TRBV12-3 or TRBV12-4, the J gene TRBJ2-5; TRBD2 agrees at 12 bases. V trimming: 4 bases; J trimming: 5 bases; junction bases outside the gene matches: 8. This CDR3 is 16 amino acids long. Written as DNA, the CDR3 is TGTGCCAGCAGTTCCCCTAGCGGGAGGGAAGGGGAGACCCAGTACTTC. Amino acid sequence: CASSSPSGREGETQYF.

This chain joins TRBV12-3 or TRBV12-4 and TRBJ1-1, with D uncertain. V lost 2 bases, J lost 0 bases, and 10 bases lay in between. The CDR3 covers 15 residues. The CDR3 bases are TGTGCCAGCAGTTTAACCCGCACGATGAACACTGAAGCTTTCTTT. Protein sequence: CASSLTRTMNTEAFF.

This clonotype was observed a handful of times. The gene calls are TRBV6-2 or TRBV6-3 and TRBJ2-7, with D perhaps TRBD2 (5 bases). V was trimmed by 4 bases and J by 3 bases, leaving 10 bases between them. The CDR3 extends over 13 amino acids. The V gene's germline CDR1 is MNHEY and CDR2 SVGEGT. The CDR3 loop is CASSWFTSYEQYF. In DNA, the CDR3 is TGTGCCAGCAGTTGGTTTACTAGCTACGAGCAGTACTTC.